This TCR beta chain is from a study of blood T cell repertoires in COVID-19. Study as a whole: The study drew acute and convalescent COVID-19 samples from the United States, Italy and Spain. Nucleic acid was either cDNA or gDNA, and it came from T cells, B-cell-depleted T cells, or PBMCs.

Original handling: Researchers report that nucleated cell counts were estimated from reference gene primer amplification. This table comes from immunoSEQ multiplex PCR, and its TCRdb copy is limited to in-frame clones, with some not included. The V and J calls and clone size are taken from that table; D and trimming were inferred from the DNA. The sample records roughly 80,000 clones, 75% to 90% being singletons. The V gene's germline CDR1 is SGHRS and CDR2 YFSETQ. Trimming took 4 bases from V and 0 from J; bases not matched to a gene: 6. This CDR3 is built from 15 residues. The sequencing sample was made of peripheral blood. This receptor was taken from a human donor in a cohort sampled during active COVID-19. The V gene is TRBV5-1, the J gene TRBJ1-1, with TRBD1 matching over 7 bases. CDR3 nucleotides: TGCGCCAGCAGCCCTGGGACAGTAATGAACACTGAAGCTTTCTTT. The encoded protein is CASSPGTVMNTEAFF.